This T cell receptor (beta chain) was captured in a study of T-cell reconstitution after alpha-beta-depleted transplantation in children. Unique molecular identifiers were used to barcode this TCRbeta library. MiXCR, run by TCRdb on the PCR reads, gives a single entry per CDR3 protein. The repertoire holds about 240,000 distinct CDR3 sequences, with under 30% as singletons. This clonotype was detected a few times. Its target is unknown. Overall study results and limits: Hyperexpanded clones declined; after one year, newly produced T cells mostly supplied diversity. In some patients, recipient T cells and intrathymic progenitors surviving conditioning explained high day-60 diversity.

The CDR3 loop spans 15 amino acids. V shed 2 bases and J shed 1 base, with 11 bases lying between them. Germline values: CDR1 SEHNR, CDR2 FQNEAQ (reference sequence). The chain employs TRBV7-9 and TRBJ1-1; D remains ambiguous. The sequencing here drew on PBMCs, taken before TCRalphabeta/CD19-depleted stem cell transplant. The sequence was collected from a girl aged 2 to 9 with Fanconi anemia, due to receive a stem cell transplant. The CDR3 nucleotides read TGTGCCAGCAGCTTATCGTTGGCAGGGAACACTGAAGCTTTCTTT. Protein: CASSLSLAGNTEAFF.